This entry is about one T cell receptor beta chain. As yet, its antigen is unknown. The data stem from a study of cytomegalovirus exposure and HLA in healthy donors. Study-level findings and limits: It was likely that a cluster of highly shared sequence variants was a sequencing artifact. What a later analysis showed was that several of the most significant clusters appeared linked to common viral pathogens.

Germline V gene lookup returns CDR1 SGHNT and CDR2 YENEEA. The CDR3 extends over 15 amino acids. Germline trimming cut 6 bases from V and 6 bases from J; bases unmatched to any gene: 9. Amplification used 60 Vbeta primers and 13 Jbeta primers. Here immunoSEQ multiplex PCR was the method, and the copy in TCRdb shows in-frame clones only, minus some. The sample has 150,000 to 200,000 clones, approximately 86% seen once. The chain carries TRBV11-3 and TRBJ2-1; 9 bases line up with TRBD2. The sequenced material came from PBMCs. The source is a woman between 18 and 29 years old in good health and CMV-seronegative. CDR3 sequence reads: CASRERTSVTNEQFF. The CDR3 DNA reads as TGTGCCAGCAGAGAGAGGACTAGCGTAACCAATGAGCAGTTCTTC.